These 14 T cell receptor beta chains came from one sample sequenced in a study of T cells after posttransplantation cyclophosphamide. TCRdb keeps only in-frame clones here, not all; method: immunoSEQ multiplex PCR. Reported are 40,000 to 45,000 clones, none seen only once; the ten largest carry approximately 2%. Sequenced input: PBMCs. Receptors originate from a man between 35 and 55 years old in good health, CMV-negative, and a related stem cell transplant donor.

Many counts were recorded for this clone. CDR3 amino acids: CASSRQVGTNEKLFF. CDR3 DNA sequence: TGTGCCAGCAGTAGACAGGTTGGGACTAATGAAAAACTGTTTTTT. The chain joins TRBV6-1 to TRBJ1-4; a possible D gene is TRBD1 (6 bases). Trimming cost V 5 bases and J 2 bases, with 12 bases left between them. The CDR3 has 15 amino acids. Looked up from germline, CDR1 is MNHNS and CDR2 is SASEGT.

This clone appeared many times. V is TRBV25-1 and J is TRBJ1-1; 9 bases map to TRBD1. Germline V gene data show CDR1 as MGHDK and CDR2 as SYGVNS. CDR3 size: 12 residues. CDR3 in DNA: TGTGGAACAGGGGGCGATGATTCTGAAGCTTTCTTT. This encodes CGTGGDDSEAFF.

In this sample, this clone turned up many times. This rearrangement joins TRBV12-5 to TRBJ2-3, with TRBD2 as a possible D gene (6 bases). Trimming stripped 7 bases from V and 0 bases from J, with 20 bases between. The CDR3 spans 17 residues. CDR1 and CDR2 from the germline V gene are LGHNT and FRNRAP. The CDR3 sequence: CASALETRASSTDTQYF. CDR3 coding DNA: TGTGCTAGTGCCCTCGAGACTAGAGCCTCTAGCACAGATACGCAGTATTTT.

This clone was detected ten times or more. DNA of the CDR3: TGTGCCAGCAGCTTATCAGGGACAGCCTTCAATGAGCAGTTCTTC. Its protein product is CASSLSGTAFNEQFF. The V gene is TRBV7-3, the J gene TRBJ2-1; 7 nucleotides line up with TRBD1. J lost 6 bases, V lost 2 bases, and 7 bases had no gene match. Germline CDR1 and CDR2: SGHTA and FQGTGA. CDR3 length equals 15 residues.

This clone appeared a few times. V is TRBV18 and J is TRBJ2-5; D not certain. There are 14 residues in the CDR3. V was pared by 3 bases and J by 3 bases, with 11 bases between. Germline values: CDR1 KGHSH, CDR2 LQKENI. The CDR3 DNA reads TGTGCCAGCTCACCGACCGCAGGTGAAGAGACCCAGTACTTC. Its protein product is CASSPTAGEETQYF.

This clone was seen ten or more times. The chain carries TRBV19 and TRBJ1-1; possibly TRBD1 for D (5 bases). Germline assignment: CDR1 LNHDA and CDR2 SQIVND (reference sequence). The CDR3 has 15 residues. V was shortened by 9 bases and J by 0 bases, with 17 bases between the two germline ends. The CDR3 DNA is TGTGCCAGCCGGGAGGGGATTTCGGTGAACACTGAAGCTTTCTTT. Amino acids: CASREGISVNTEAFF.

This clone came up a few times. V and J are TRBV25-1 and TRBJ2-5; D is possibly TRBD1 (6 bases). Trimming took 9 bases from V and 2 from J, leaving 16 bases between them. Germline values: CDR1 MGHDK, CDR2 SYGVNS. The CDR3 has 14 residues. The CDR3 region is CASNRDNLQETQYF. Written as DNA, the CDR3 is TGTGCCAGTAACCGGGACAACCTACAAGAGACCCAGTACTTC. The full variable domain, its missing parts supplied by reference TRBV25-1 and TRBJ2-5, is EADIYQTPRYLVIGTGKKITLECSQTMGHDKMYWYQQDPGMELHLIHYSYGVNSTEKGDLSSESTVSRIRTEHFPLTLESARPSHTSQYLCASNRDNLQETQYFGPGTRLLVL.

This clone has ten or more counts. The chain recombines TRBV18 with TRBJ1-3; D possibly corresponds to TRBD1 (6 bases). This CDR3 is built from 13 residues. Germline CDR1 reads KGHSH; CDR2 reads LQKENI. V dropped 3 bases and J dropped 5 bases, with 8 bases sitting between them. DNA for the CDR3: TGTGCCAGCTCACCGCAGGGGCGAAACACCATATATTTT. Its protein product is CASSPQGRNTIYF.

This clone has ten or more counts. The chain employs TRBV5-1 and TRBJ1-4, with D possibly being TRBD1 (6 bases). The CDR3 consists of 15 residues. From germline, CDR1 is SGHRS and CDR2 YFSETQ. The V gene lost 4 bases and the J gene lost 1 base, with 11 bases spanning the gap. CDR3 in DNA: TGCGCCAGCAGCGGCAGGGGTGGAACTAATGAAAAACTGTTTTTT. This encodes CASSGRGGTNEKLFF.

This clone turned up a few times. This sequence joins TRBV29-1 and TRBJ2-2; tentatively, D is TRBD2 (6 bases). Looked up from germline, CDR1 is SQVTM and CDR2 is ANQGSEA. This CDR3 spans 11 amino acids. This CDR3 reads CTFLRGGELFF. DNA of the CDR3: TGCACGTTCCTCCGGGGGGGGGAGCTGTTTTTT.

This clone came up many times. The J gene is TRBJ1-1, the V gene TRBV10-3; D is perhaps TRBD1 (6 bases). The germline V and J ends were trimmed by 11 bases and 3 bases, with 10 bases remaining between them. Germline V lookup: CDR1 ENHRY, CDR2 SYGVKD. The CDR3 extends over 11 amino acids. The CDR3 nucleotides read TGTGCCTCAGGGGAGTACACTGAAGCTTTCTTT. Residues: CASGEYTEAFF.

This clone was seen at least ten times. This rearrangement joins TRBV14 to TRBJ2-5; D perhaps matches TRBD1 (6 bases). Germline V CDR1 and CDR2: SGHDN, FVKESK. The CDR3 runs to 18 residues. V dropped 1 base and J dropped 5 bases, with 23 bases sitting between them. CDR3 nucleotides: TGTGCCAGCAGCCAAGCCTCCCCTACTTACAGGGTCGGTGAGACCCAGTACTTC. Its protein is CASSQASPTYRVGETQYF.

This clone was detected many times. This sample includes further DNA sequences coding for the same CDR3. The V and J genes are TRBV6-5 and TRBJ1-3; 9 positions match TRBD1. J was trimmed by 1 base and V by 8 bases; bases with no gene match: 3. This CDR3 spans 14 amino acids. The germline V gene has CDR1 MNHEY and CDR2 SVGAGI. The CDR3 DNA reads as TGTGCCAGCCGACAGGGGGGTTCTGGAAACACCATATATTTT. Amino acid sequence: CASRQGGSGNTIYF.

This clone was recorded many times. The V call is TRBV18, the J call TRBJ2-2, with 8 bases matching TRBD1. In germline, CDR1 is KGHSH, CDR2 LQKENI. The V gene end was trimmed by 0 bases and the J gene end by 0 bases; junction bases not matched to a gene: 6. This CDR3 comprises 18 residues. The CDR3 nucleotides read TGTGCCAGCTCACCACCGAGCAGGGGGCAGCCGAACACCGGGGAGCTGTTTTTT. Translating it yields CASSPPSRGQPNTGELFF.